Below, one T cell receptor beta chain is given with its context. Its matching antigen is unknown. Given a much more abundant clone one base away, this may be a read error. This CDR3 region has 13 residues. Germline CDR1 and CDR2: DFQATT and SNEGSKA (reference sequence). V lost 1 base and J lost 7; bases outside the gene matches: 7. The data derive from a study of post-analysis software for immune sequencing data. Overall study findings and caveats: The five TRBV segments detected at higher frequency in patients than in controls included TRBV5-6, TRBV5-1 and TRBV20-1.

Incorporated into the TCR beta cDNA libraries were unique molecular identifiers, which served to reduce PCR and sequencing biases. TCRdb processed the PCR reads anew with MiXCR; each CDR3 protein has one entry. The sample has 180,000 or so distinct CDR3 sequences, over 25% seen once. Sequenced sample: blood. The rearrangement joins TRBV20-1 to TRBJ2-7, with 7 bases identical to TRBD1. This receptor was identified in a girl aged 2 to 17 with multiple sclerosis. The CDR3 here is CSARGGTDNEQYF. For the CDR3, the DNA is TGCAGTGCTAGAGGAGGGACAGACAATGAGCAGTACTTC.